Presented here are 20 T cell receptor beta chains from one specimen sequenced in a study of cytomegalovirus exposure and HLA in healthy donors. Primers: 60 Vbeta forward and 13 Jbeta reverse. Assay used: immunoSEQ multiplex PCR; TCRdb lists only in-frame clones, some missing. The data contain fewer than 100,000 clones, 78% of them singletons. Sequenced material: PBMCs. These receptors all come from a male donor in good health and CMV-seropositive.

The chain has TRBV7-9 and TRBJ2-1, with 12 bases identical to TRBD1. There are 15 residues in the CDR3. The V and J ends lost 5 bases and 8 bases, in that order; junction bases with no gene match: 7. Germline V CDR1 and CDR2: SEHNR, FQNEAQ (reference sequence). The CDR3 protein is CASSPGQGAFYEQFF. CDR3 sequence (DNA): TGTGCCAGCAGCCCGGGACAGGGGGCCTTCTATGAGCAGTTCTTC.

This clone is a singleton in its sample. J is TRBJ1-1 and V is TRBV19; unclear D gene. This CDR3 comprises 14 residues. The germline V and J ends were trimmed by 1 base and 4 bases, with 10 bases remaining between them. The germline V gene has CDR1 LNHDA and CDR2 SQIVND (reference sequence). CDR3 protein: CASSIVLGSTEAFF. DNA for the CDR3: TGTGCCAGTAGTATAGTCCTGGGGAGCACTGAAGCTTTCTTT.

The chain is built from TRBV18 and TRBJ2-7; 7 nucleotides match TRBD2. The CDR3 extends over 17 amino acids. V shed 6 bases, J shed 5 bases, and the junction held 19 bases outside the gene matches. Germline lookup yields CDR1 KGHSH and CDR2 LQKENI. The CDR3 DNA follows: TGTGCCAGCTCTCGACAGAGGACGAGCGGGATTTTCGACGAGCAGTACTTC. Encoded protein: CASSRQRTSGIFDEQYF.

The chain combines TRBV6-5 with TRBJ1-2; possible D gene TRBD1, 5 bases. The CDR3 has 13 residues. V was clipped by 2 bases and J by 7 bases, with 11 bases between them. Germline V lookup: CDR1 MNHEY, CDR2 SVGAGI. The CDR3 region has the DNA TGTGCCAGCAGTTACAGTGCGGGGGGTGGCTACACCTTC. Its translation is CASSYSAGGGYTF.

J is TRBJ2-3 and V is TRBV30, with D possibly being TRBD1 (6 bases). Germline V gene data show CDR1 as GTSNPN and CDR2 as SVGIG (reference sequence). The CDR3 covers 14 residues. V was cut by 5 bases and J by 4 bases, with 16 bases left in between. For the CDR3, the DNA is TGTGCCTGGGGAACAGGGTTCCGATCAGATACGCAGTATTTT. Its protein is CAWGTGFRSDTQYF.

The genes are TRBV6-5 and TRBJ2-3, with 8 positions matching TRBD1. The V gene end was trimmed by 6 bases and the J gene end by 3 bases; junction bases not matched to a gene: 8. CDR1 MNHEY and CDR2 SVGAGI come from the germline V gene. The CDR3 is 15 residues long. The CDR3: CASSPRTGRTDTQYF. The CDR3 DNA reads TGTGCCAGCAGCCCACGGACAGGGAGGACAGATACGCAGTATTTT.

This sequence joins TRBV6-1 and TRBJ2-5; D gene uncertain. The end of the DNA is better explained by TRBJ2-7, so the J call may be wrong. Germline CDR1 reads MNHNS; CDR2 reads SASEGT. The CDR3 spans 12 residues. The CDR3 loop reads CASSEVTYEQYF. In DNA form, the CDR3 reads TGTGCCAGCAGCGAGGTCACCTACGAGCAGTACTTC.

The chain carries TRBV11-2 and TRBJ1-1; 12 nucleotides align to TRBD1. V lost 3 bases, J lost 6 bases, and 11 bases stayed unmatched. This CDR3 has 17 amino acids. Germline V gives CDR1 SGHAT, CDR2 FQNNGV. The CDR3 sequence is CASSFARGTGGRAEAFF. Here the CDR3 DNA reads TGTGCCAGCAGCTTCGCAAGGGGGACAGGGGGCCGAGCTGAAGCTTTCTTT.

This clone was counted once. V gene TRBV6-1 combines with J gene TRBJ2-5; 7 bases are a match to TRBD2. The CDR3 is 14 residues long. J was trimmed by 2 bases and V by 6 bases; bases with no gene match: 6. Germline V CDR1 and CDR2: MNHNS, SASEGT. The CDR3 DNA reads as TGTGCCAGCAGCCCCGGGAGGAGACAAGAGACCCAGTACTTC. It codes for CASSPGRRQETQYF.

This chain links TRBV6-5 with TRBJ2-1, with D perhaps matching TRBD1 (6 bases). CDR3 length equals 12 residues. The V end lost 8 bases, the J end lost 8 bases, and 13 bases lay between the germline ends. Germline V lookup: CDR1 MNHEY, CDR2 SVGAGI. This chain's CDR3 is CASGIRGDEQFF. In DNA form, the CDR3 reads TGTGCCAGCGGCATCAGGGGTGATGAGCAGTTCTTC.

The V gene is TRBV7-2, the J gene TRBJ1-5; 8 bases fit TRBD1. CDR1 is SGHTA, CDR2 FQGNSA, per germline. Trimming at V came to 4 bases and at J to 8 bases, leaving 7 bases not matched to a gene. The CDR3 has 14 residues. The CDR3 reads CASSYDRGREPQHF. The CDR3 nucleotides are TGTGCCAGCAGCTACGACAGGGGTCGGGAGCCCCAGCATTTT.

The table lists this clone with a few counts. For the CDR3, the DNA is TGTGCCAGCGATCCGACAGGAACTTATGGCTACACCTTC. Translating gives CASDPTGTYGYTF. This chain uses TRBV7-2 with TRBJ1-2; TRBD1 might be the D (6 bases). The V gene lost 8 bases and the J gene lost 5 bases, with 15 bases spanning the gap. CDR3 length: 13 residues. Looked up from germline, CDR1 is SGHTA and CDR2 is FQGNSA.

This clone was counted only a few times. The V call is TRBV7-6, the J call TRBJ1-1; the match to TRBD1 covers 9 bases. J was trimmed by 4 bases and V by 3 bases; bases with no gene match: 15. From germline, CDR1 is SGHVS and CDR2 FNYEAQ. The CDR3 consists of 18 residues. The CDR3 sequence: CASSFMSPGQGSVTEAFF. The CDR3, as DNA: TGTGCCAGCAGCTTTATGTCACCGGGACAGGGTTCCGTCACTGAAGCTTTCTTT.

The genes are TRBV6-1 and TRBJ2-3, with 8 bases fitting TRBD2. The germline V gene encodes CDR1 MNHNS and CDR2 SASEGT. J was trimmed by 4 bases and V by 2 bases; bases with no gene match: 5. The CDR3 consists of 15 residues. This chain's CDR3 is CASSELSGSSDTQYF. In nucleotides, the CDR3 is TGTGCCAGCAGTGAACTCAGCGGGAGTTCAGATACGCAGTATTTT.

CDR3 in amino acids: CASSHARGRQETQYF. The CDR3 DNA sequence: TGTGCCAGCAGTCACGCACGAGGGCGTCAAGAGACCCAGTACTTC. This chain uses TRBV28 with TRBJ2-5, with a weak D call TRBD2 (5 bases). V was clipped by 5 bases and J by 2 bases, with 15 bases between them. Germline lookup yields CDR1 MDHEN and CDR2 SYDVKM. The CDR3 consists of 15 residues.

CDR3 coding DNA: TGTGCCACCAGCAAGAGTACAGGGGGTGGCTACGAGCAGTACTTC. It is translated as CATSKSTGGGYEQYF. V gene TRBV15 combines with J gene TRBJ2-7; 8 bases align to TRBD1. Germline assignment: CDR1 LNHNV and CDR2 YYDKDF (reference sequence). This CDR3 contains 15 residues. The V and J ends lost 4 bases and 3 bases, in that order; junction bases with no gene match: 8.

The chain has TRBV11-2 and TRBJ2-7; 12 positions match TRBD2. CDR3 size: 17 residues. Germline assignment: CDR1 SGHAT and CDR2 FQNNGV. The V and J ends lost 5 bases and 4 bases, in that order; junction bases with no gene match: 12. The chain's CDR3 is CASSIGLAGSWDYEQYF. The DNA of the CDR3 is TGTGCCAGCAGCATCGGACTAGCGGGGAGTTGGGATTACGAGCAGTACTTC.

The chain recombines TRBV29-1 with TRBJ1-1; TRBD1 agrees at 9 bases. The ends lost 7 bases at V and 3 bases at J; junction bases unmatched: 6. This CDR3 is 13 amino acids long. Germline CDR1 SQVTM, CDR2 ANQGSEA. CDR3 DNA: TGCAGCGCCCCGGGACAGGGAGACACTGAAGCTTTCTTT. It is translated as CSAPGQGDTEAFF.

The table lists this clone with a few counts. The chain combines TRBV5-1 with TRBJ2-1, with D tentatively TRBD1 (5 bases). CDR1 SGHRS and CDR2 YFSETQ come from the germline V gene. The CDR3 loop spans 15 amino acids. V lost 0 bases to trimming and J lost 11 bases, with 18 bases between them. CDR3 sequence reads: CASSLEAQGPIQQFF. The CDR3 nucleotides are TGCGCCAGCAGCTTGGAGGCTCAGGGTCCCATACAGCAGTTCTTC.

The genes are TRBV7-2 and TRBJ1-1; tentative D call: TRBD1 (5 bases). Trimming removed 1 base from V and 1 base from J, with 7 bases in between. The germline CDR1 and CDR2 sequences are SGHTA and FQGNSA. This CDR3 comprises 14 residues. In nucleotides, the CDR3 is TGTGCCAGCAGCTTAGGGACAACGAACACTGAAGCTTTCTTT. Translation gives CASSLGTTNTEAFF.